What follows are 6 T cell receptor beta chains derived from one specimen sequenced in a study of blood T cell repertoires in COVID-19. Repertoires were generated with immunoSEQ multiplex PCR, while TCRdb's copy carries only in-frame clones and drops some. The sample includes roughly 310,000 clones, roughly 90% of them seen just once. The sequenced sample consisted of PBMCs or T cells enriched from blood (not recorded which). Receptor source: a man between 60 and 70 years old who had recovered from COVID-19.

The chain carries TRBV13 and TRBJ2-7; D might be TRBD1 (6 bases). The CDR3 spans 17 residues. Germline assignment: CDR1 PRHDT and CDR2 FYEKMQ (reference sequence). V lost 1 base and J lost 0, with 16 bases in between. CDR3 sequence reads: CASSLEINRDTSYEQYF. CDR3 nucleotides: TGTGCCAGCAGCTTAGAGATCAACCGGGACACCTCCTACGAGCAGTACTTC.

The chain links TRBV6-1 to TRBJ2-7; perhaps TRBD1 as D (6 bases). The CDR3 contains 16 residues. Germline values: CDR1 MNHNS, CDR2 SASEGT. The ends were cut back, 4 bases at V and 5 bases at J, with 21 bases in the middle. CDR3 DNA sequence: TGTGCCAGCAGTGGAGGGTTTAGGGGGAGCGTCCACGAGCAGTACTTC. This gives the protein CASSGGFRGSVHEQYF.

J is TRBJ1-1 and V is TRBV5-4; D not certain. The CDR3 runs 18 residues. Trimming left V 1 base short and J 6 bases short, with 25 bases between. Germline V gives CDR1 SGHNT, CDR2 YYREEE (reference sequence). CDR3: CASSLYRTGNIKFSEAFF. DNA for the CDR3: TGTGCCAGCAGCTTGTATCGGACGGGAAATATTAAATTTTCTGAAGCTTTCTTT.

The CDR3 DNA sequence: TGTGCCAGCAGCTCGACTGTCTACGAGCAGTACTTC. Translated: CASSSTVYEQYF. The chain couples TRBV7-9 to TRBJ2-7; D gene ambiguous. Germline CDR1 and CDR2: SEHNR and FQNEAQ (reference sequence). The CDR3 consists of 12 residues. The V end lost 4 bases, the J end lost 3 bases, and 7 bases lay between the germline ends. Supplemented by reference TRBV7-9 and TRBJ2-7, the full variable domain reads DTGVSQNPRHKITKRGQNVTFRCDPISEHNRLYWYRQTLGQGPEFLTYFQNEAQLEKSRLLSDRFSAERPKGSFSTLEIQRTEQGDSAMYLCASSSTVYEQYFGPGTRLTVT.

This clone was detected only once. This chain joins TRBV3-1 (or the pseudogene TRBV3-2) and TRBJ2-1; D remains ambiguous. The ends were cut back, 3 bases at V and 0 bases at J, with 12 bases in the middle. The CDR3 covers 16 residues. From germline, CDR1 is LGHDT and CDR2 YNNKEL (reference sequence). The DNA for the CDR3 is TGTGCCAGCAGCCAGCTAGGCATTAGCTCCTACAATGAGCAGTTCTTC. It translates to CASSQLGISSYNEQFF.

CDR3: CASSIWERQPQHF. The CDR3 coding sequence is TGTGCCAGTAGTATTTGGGAGAGGCAGCCCCAGCATTTT. V and J are TRBV19 and TRBJ1-5; no clear D. This CDR3 comprises 13 residues. V lost 3 bases and J 7 bases, leaving 10 bases between the germline ends. Looked up from germline, CDR1 is LNHDA and CDR2 is SQIVND (reference sequence).